This TCR beta chain was sequenced for a study of identical twins. General study findings and limits: Compared with models, monozygotic twins showed more out-of-frame TCR alpha sharing.

This clonotype was detected ten times or more. Its antigen is not identified. With 1 base clipped from V and 0 bases from J, the junction kept 7 bases outside the gene matches. The V gene's germline CDR1 is SGHTA and CDR2 FQGNSA. The CDR3 extends over 17 amino acids. TCRdb re-derived calls from the 5' RACE reads in MiXCR, one entry per CDR3 protein. This table has 200,000 to 300,000 distinct CDR3 sequences, roughly 10% appearing once. This receptor was obtained from a man in his fifties or sixties in good health. This chain links TRBV7-2 with TRBJ2-3; 7 bases line up with TRBD2. The sample consisted of memory T cells sorted from blood. CDR3 residues: CASSLGASGPSTDTQYF. CDR3 DNA sequence: TGTGCCAGCAGCTTAGGGGCTAGCGGACCTAGCACAGATACGCAGTATTTT.